This T cell receptor beta chain originates from a study of STAT5B mutations in CD4+ large granular lymphocyte leukemia. Background on the study: The CDR3 'QG' motif was associated with a particular HLA allele among healthy donors. The study, taken as a whole, reports: Main leukemic clonotypes were patient-specific, but under 30% appeared at low frequency elsewhere.

For this clone: Its antigen is undetermined.

After removal of 5 bases from V and 6 bases from J, the junction contained 8 bases not matched to a gene. Germline-derived CDR1 and CDR2 are MNHEY and SMNVEV (reference sequence). CDR3 length equals 15 residues. TCRdb keeps only in-frame clones here, not all; method: immunoSEQ multiplex PCR. The sample carries around 20,000 clones, roughly 82% recorded once. Material: CD4+ T cells from blood buffy coats. The chain has TRBV27 and TRBJ2-4; 9 nucleotides agree with TRBD1. The sequence was collected from a human donor in good health. This CDR3 is CASSTPGQGLNIQYF. The CDR3 DNA reads TGTGCCAGCAGTACCCCGGGACAGGGACTAAACATTCAGTACTTC.